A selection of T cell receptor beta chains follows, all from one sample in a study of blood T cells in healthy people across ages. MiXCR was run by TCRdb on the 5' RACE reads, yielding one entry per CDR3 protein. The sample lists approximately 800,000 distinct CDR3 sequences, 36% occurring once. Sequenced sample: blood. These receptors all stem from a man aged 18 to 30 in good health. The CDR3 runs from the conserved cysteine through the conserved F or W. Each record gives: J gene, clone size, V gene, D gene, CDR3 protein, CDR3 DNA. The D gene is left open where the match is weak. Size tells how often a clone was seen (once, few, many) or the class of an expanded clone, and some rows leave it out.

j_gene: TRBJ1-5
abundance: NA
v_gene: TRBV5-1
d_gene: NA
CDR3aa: CASSFGPDQPQHF
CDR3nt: TGCGCCAGCAGCTTCGGACCGGATCAGCCCCAGCATTTT

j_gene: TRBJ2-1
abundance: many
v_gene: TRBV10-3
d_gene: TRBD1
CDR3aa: CAIAGTGHDTEQFF
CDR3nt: TGTGCCATCGCCGGGACAGGGCACGACACTGAGCAGTTCTTC

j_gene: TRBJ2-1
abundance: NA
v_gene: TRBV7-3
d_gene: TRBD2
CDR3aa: CASSSTSGGTSYNEQFF
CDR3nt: TGTGCCAGCAGCTCTACTAGCGGGGGGACTTCCTACAATGAGCAGTTCTTC

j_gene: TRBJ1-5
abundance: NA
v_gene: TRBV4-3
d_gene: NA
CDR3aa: CVSSLGVTTGQPQHF
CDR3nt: TGCGTCAGCAGCCTAGGGGTCACCACGGGCCAGCCCCAGCATTTT

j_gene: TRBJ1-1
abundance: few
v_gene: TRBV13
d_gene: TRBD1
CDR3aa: CASSAAGTGGKGAFF
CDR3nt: TGTGCCAGCAGCGCTGCCGGGACAGGGGGCAAAGGTGCTTTCTTT

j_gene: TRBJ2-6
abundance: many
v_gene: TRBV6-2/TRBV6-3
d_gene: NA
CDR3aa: CASSPLPGPSGANVLTF
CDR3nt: TGTGCCAGCAGTCCTCTCCCAGGGCCCTCTGGGGCCAACGTCCTGACTTTC

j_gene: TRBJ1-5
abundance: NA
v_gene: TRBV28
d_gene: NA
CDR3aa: CASSFPGQGNQPQHF
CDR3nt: TGTGCCAGCAGTTTTCCGGGACAAGGGAATCAGCCCCAGCATTTT

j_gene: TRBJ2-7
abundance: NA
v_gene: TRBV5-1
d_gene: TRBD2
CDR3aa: CASSLGWTSEYNEQYF
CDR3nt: TGCGCCAGCAGCTTGGGTTGGACTAGCGAATACAATGAGCAGTACTTC

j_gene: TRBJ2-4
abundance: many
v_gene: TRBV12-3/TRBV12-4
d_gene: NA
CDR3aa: CASSFRGSAKNIQYF
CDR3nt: TGTGCCAGCAGTTTTCGGGGCTCAGCCAAAAACATTCAGTACTTC

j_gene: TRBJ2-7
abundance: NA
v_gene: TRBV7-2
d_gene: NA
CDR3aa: CASSQTPGEAYEQYF
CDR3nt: TGTGCCAGCAGCCAAACACCGGGAGAGGCCTACGAGCAGTACTTC

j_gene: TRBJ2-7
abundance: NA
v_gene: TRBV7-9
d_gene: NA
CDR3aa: CASSSFPRLGLSYEQYF
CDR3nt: TGTGCCAGCAGCTCATTCCCCCGCCTTGGCTTGTCCTACGAGCAGTACTTC

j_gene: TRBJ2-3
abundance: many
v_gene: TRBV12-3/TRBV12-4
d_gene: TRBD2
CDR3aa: CASTLGLAPQYF
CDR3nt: TGTGCCAGCACCCTGGGACTAGCTCCGCAGTATTTT

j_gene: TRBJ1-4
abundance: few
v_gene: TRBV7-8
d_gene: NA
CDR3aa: CASSLGGFKEKLFF
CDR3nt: TGTGCCAGCAGCTTAGGCGGGTTCAAAGAAAAACTGTTTTTT

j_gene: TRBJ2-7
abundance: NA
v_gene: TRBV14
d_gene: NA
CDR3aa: CASSQFRGSSYEQYF
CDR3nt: TGTGCCAGCAGCCAATTCCGGGGTTCTTCCTACGAGCAGTACTTC

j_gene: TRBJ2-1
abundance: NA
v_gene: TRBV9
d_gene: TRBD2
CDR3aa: CASSPGTTSGRYNEQFF
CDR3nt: TGTGCCAGCAGCCCAGGGACAACTAGCGGAAGGTACAATGAGCAGTTCTTC

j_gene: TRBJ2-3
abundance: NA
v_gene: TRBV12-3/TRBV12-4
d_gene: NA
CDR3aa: CASSLVDTTDTQYF
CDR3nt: TGTGCCAGCAGTTTAGTGGACACCACAGATACGCAGTATTTT

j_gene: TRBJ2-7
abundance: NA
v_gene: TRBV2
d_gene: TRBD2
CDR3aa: CASSPRTSGEGEQYF
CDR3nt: TGTGCCAGCAGTCCACGGACTAGCGGGGAAGGTGAGCAGTACTTC

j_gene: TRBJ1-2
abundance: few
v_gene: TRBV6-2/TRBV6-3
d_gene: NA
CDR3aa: CASSYTTQGSGYTF
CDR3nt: TGTGCCAGCAGTTACACAACTCAGGGCTCCGGCTACACCTTC

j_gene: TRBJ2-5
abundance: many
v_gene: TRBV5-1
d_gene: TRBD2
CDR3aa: CASSLTSGADFEETQYF
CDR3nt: TGCGCCAGCAGCTTGACTAGCGGGGCCGACTTCGAAGAGACCCAGTACTTC

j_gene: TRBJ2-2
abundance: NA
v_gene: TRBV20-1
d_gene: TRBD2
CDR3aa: CSASGAGGLGELFF
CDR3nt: TGCAGTGCTAGTGGAGCGGGGGGCCTGGGGGAGCTGTTTTTT

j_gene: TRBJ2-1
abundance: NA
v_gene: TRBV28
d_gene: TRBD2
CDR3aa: CASTLRGSGGSSYNEQFF
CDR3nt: TGTGCCAGCACCCTAAGGGGAAGCGGGGGGAGCTCCTACAATGAGCAGTTCTTC

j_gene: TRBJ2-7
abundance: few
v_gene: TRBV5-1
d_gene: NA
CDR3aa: CASSAAGTTYNEQYF
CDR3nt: TGCGCCAGCAGCGCAGCCGGGACCACCTACAATGAGCAGTACTTC

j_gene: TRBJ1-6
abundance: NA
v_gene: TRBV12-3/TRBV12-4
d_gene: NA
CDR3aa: CASSFGQRDGSPLHF
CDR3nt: TGTGCCAGCAGTTTCGGGCAGCGGGACGGGTCACCCCTCCACTTT

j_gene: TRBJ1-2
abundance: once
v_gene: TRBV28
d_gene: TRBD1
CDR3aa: CTSSSTGQGARGYTF
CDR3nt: TGTACCAGCAGTTCAACGGGACAGGGGGCGCGAGGCTACACCTTC

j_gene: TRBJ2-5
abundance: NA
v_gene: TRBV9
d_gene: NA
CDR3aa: CASSVAGNPGDEQYF
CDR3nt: TGTGCCAGCAGCGTTGCGGGGAATCCTGGGGATGAGCAGTACTTC

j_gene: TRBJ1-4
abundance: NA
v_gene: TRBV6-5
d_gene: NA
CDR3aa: CASSYSRQSLNEKLFF
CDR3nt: TGTGCCAGCAGTTACTCCCGACAGTCACTTAATGAAAAACTGTTTTTT

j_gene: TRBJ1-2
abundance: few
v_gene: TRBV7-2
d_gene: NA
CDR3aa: CASSRKGGDPYGYTF
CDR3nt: TGTGCCAGCAGCCGGAAGGGAGGGGACCCCTATGGCTACACCTTC

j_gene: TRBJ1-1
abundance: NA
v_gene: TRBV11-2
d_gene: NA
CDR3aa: CASENFHNTEAFF
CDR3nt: TGTGCCAGCGAAAACTTTCATAACACTGAAGCTTTCTTT

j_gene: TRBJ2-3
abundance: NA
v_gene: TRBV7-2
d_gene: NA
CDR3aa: CASSFQSGIDTQYF
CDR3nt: TGTGCCAGCAGCTTCCAATCAGGGATCGATACGCAGTATTTT

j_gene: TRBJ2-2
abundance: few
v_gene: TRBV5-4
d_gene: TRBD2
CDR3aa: CASSLGSGGGTGELFF
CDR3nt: TGTGCCAGCAGCTTGGGTAGCGGGGGAGGAACCGGGGAGCTGTTTTTT

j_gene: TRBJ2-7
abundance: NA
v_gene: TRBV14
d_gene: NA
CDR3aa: CASSQAPSGYEQYF
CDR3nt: TGTGCCAGCAGCCAAGCCCCTTCGGGTTACGAGCAGTACTTC

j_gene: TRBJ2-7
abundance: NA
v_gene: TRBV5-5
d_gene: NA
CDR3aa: CASSPAFLGAYEQYF
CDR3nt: TGTGCCAGCAGCCCAGCCTTTCTGGGGGCATACGAGCAGTACTTC

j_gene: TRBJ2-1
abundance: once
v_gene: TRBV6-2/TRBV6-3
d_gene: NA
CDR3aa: CASSYPTNGDARKNEQFF
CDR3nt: TGTGCCAGCAGTTACCCGACTAACGGGGACGCTCGTAAGAATGAGCAGTTCTTC

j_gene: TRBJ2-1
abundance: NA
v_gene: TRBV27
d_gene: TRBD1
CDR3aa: CASSSRTGAYNEQFF
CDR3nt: TGTGCCAGCAGTTCTCGGACAGGGGCCTACAATGAGCAGTTCTTC

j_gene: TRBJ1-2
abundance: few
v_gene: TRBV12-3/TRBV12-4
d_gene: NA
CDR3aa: CASSPEPGYYGYTF
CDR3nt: TGTGCCAGCAGCCCCGAGCCAGGCTACTATGGCTACACCTTC

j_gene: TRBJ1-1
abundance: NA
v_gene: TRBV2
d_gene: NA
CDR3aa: CASSEAGVYTEAFF
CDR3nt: TGTGCCAGCAGTGAAGCGGGGGTTTACACTGAAGCTTTCTTT

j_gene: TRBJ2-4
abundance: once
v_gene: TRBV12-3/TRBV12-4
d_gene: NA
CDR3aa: CASSPRGTILKTIQYF
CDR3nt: TGTGCCAGCAGCCCGAGGGGCACCATACTCAAAACCATTCAGTACTTC

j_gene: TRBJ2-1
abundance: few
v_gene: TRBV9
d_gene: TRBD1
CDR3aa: CASSDFDRGPREQFF
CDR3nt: TGTGCCAGCAGCGACTTTGACAGGGGGCCTCGGGAGCAGTTCTTC

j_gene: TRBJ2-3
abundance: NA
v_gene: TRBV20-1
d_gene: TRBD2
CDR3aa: CSAQLAGGPSSTDTQYF
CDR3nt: TGCAGTGCTCAACTAGCGGGGGGACCCTCTAGCACAGATACGCAGTATTTT

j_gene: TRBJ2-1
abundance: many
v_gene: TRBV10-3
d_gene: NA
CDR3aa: CAIRTGTHNEQFF
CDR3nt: TGTGCCATCAGAACAGGGACCCACAATGAGCAGTTCTTC

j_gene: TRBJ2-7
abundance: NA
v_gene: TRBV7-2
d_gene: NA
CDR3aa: CASSASSSYEQYF
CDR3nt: TGTGCCAGCAGCGCAAGTTCCTCCTACGAGCAGTACTTC

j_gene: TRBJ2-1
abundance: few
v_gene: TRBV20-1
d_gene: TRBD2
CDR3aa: CSARPGLAAPSSYNEQFF
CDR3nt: TGCAGTGCTAGACCGGGACTAGCGGCCCCGAGCTCCTACAATGAGCAGTTCTTC

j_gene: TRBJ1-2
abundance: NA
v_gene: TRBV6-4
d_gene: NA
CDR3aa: CASSATFMGGYTF
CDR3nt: TGTGCCAGCAGTGCGACCTTTATGGGAGGCTACACCTTC

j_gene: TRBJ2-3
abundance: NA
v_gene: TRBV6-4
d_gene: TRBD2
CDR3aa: CANSQTSGGHTDTQYF
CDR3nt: TGTGCCAACAGCCAGACTAGCGGGGGCCACACAGATACGCAGTATTTT

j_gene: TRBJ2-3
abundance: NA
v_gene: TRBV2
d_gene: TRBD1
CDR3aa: CASSDRVGTDTQYF
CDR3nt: TGTGCCAGCAGCGACAGGGTCGGCACAGATACGCAGTATTTT

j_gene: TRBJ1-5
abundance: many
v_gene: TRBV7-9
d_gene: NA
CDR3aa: CADDAGEEQPQHF
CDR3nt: TGTGCCGACGACGCGGGGGAGGAGCAGCCCCAGCATTTT

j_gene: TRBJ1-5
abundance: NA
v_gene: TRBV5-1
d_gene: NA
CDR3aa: CASSEGTGGQPQHF
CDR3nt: TGCGCCAGCAGCGAGGGGACCGGGGGTCAGCCCCAGCATTTT

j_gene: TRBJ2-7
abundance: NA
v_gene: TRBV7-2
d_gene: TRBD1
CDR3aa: CASRNPGQSYNEQYF
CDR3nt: TGTGCCAGCAGGAACCCGGGACAGTCTTACAATGAGCAGTACTTC

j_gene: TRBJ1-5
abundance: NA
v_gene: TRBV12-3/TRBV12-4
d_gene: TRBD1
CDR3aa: CASRQGGDNQPQHF
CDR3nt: TGTGCCAGCAGGCAGGGGGGGGACAATCAGCCCCAGCATTTT

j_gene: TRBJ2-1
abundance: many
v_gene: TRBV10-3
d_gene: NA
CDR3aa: CAISERQLGENEQFF
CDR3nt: TGTGCCATCAGTGAGAGGCAGTTAGGCGAGAATGAGCAGTTCTTC

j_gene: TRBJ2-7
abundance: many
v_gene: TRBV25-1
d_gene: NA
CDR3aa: CASSHRDGFYEQYF
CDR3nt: TGTGCCAGCAGCCACCGGGACGGGTTCTACGAGCAGTACTTC

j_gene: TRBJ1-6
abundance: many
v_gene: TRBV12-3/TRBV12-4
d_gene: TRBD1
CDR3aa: CASSSQGSDSPLHF
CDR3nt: TGTGCCAGCAGTTCACAGGGGAGTGATTCACCCCTCCACTTT

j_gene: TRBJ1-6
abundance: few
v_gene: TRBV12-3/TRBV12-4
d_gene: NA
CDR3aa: CASSFGKVPSPLHF
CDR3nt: TGTGCCAGCAGTTTTGGGAAGGTTCCTTCACCCCTCCACTTT

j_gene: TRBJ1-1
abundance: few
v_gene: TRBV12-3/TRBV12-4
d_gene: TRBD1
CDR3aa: CASSPSGTGIFWAEAFF
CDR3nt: TGTGCCAGCAGCCCCTCCGGGACAGGGATCTTTTGGGCTGAAGCTTTCTTT

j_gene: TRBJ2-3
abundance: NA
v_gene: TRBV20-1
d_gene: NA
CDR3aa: CSASPRGTTPDTQYF
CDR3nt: TGCAGTGCTAGCCCGAGGGGGACTACACCAGATACGCAGTATTTT

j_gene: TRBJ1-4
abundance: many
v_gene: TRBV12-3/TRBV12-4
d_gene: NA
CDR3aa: CASSLGTSEKLFF
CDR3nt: TGTGCCAGCAGTTTAGGGACGTCTGAAAAACTGTTTTTT

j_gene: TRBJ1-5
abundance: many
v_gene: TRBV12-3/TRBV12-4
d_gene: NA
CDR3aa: CASSLGRASNQPQHF
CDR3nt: TGTGCCAGCAGTTTGGGCAGGGCTAGCAATCAGCCCCAGCATTTT